This T cell receptor beta chain appears in the sequencing data of a study of blood T cell repertoires in COVID-19. Study background: T cells, B-cell-depleted T cells, or PBMCs supplied cDNA or gDNA.

The protocol was immunoSEQ multiplex PCR, while the TCRdb copy is restricted to in-frame clones and leaves out a portion. Of about 46,000 clones in the sample, more than 85% were seen once. Each participant's cohort was designated according to participant-reported clinical history. Either two negative PCRs, clearance, or symptom resolution qualified Cohort 3 donors as recovered. The TCR comes from a woman between 50 and 59 years old who had recovered from COVID-19. The sequencing input was PBMCs or T cells enriched from blood (not recorded which).

The CDR3 region has the DNA TGTGCCAGCAGCCCGGGTAGTGGCCTAGCGGGGCGTGATACGCAGTATTTT. Its translation is CASSPGSGLAGRDTQYF. The V gene is TRBV7-9, the J gene TRBJ2-3; 9 bases agree with TRBD2. The germline V gene encodes CDR1 SEHNR and CDR2 FQNEAQ (reference sequence). The V segment lost 5 bases and the J segment 6 bases; nucleotides outside the gene matches: 15. The CDR3 is 17 amino acids.